Listed here is a single T cell receptor beta chain. Antigen unknown. TCR sequencing used cDNA made by reverse transcription of extracted RNA. Generated by immunoSEQ multiplex PCR, the TCRdb table keeps only in-frame clones and is missing some. The data show about 210,000 clones, approximately 57% seen once. The data derive from a study of CD8+ T cells in alopecia areata. Treatment specified: oral pan-JAK inhibitor, 5-10 mg twice daily. Findings and limits, study-wide: Scalp clonality and expanded CD8+ clones among the top 100 showed significant decreases with tofacitinib. Higher clonality and more expanded CD8+ clones appeared in lesional than normal scalp.

This sample comprised CD4+ T cells sorted from blood, obtained at week 4, from a patient treated with tofacitinib. The receptor was isolated from a human donor with alopecia areata.

CDR3 nucleotide sequence: TGTGCCAGCAGCTACCTCGGGGGAGGCGCGGGGAATTCACCCCTCCACTTT. It is translated as CASSYLGGGAGNSPLHF. This chain uses TRBV7-2 with TRBJ1-6; the D gene is possibly TRBD1 (5 bases). Germline CDR1 SGHTA, CDR2 FQGNSA. Between the trimmed V and J ends, which lost 4 bases and 7 bases, there was a span of 20 bases. The CDR3 totals 17 residues.